This T cell receptor (beta chain) is from a study of T cells in Graves' hyperthyroidism and ophthalmopathy (dated by TCRdb to about 2019). With regard to the full study: Peripheral blood samples were taken at initial diagnosis, before any treatment was given. TCR V-J signatures able to tell the groups apart were searched for in a discovery cohort of 100 patients, of whom more than 40 had Graves' ophthalmopathy and roughly 59 had stable Graves' hyperthyroidism. An independent validation cohort of about 20 hyperthyroidism patients and 15 or so patients who later progressed to ophthalmopathy tested prospective prediction of ophthalmopathy. The approximately 98 discovery patients were randomly divided into training and test sets at a 7:3 ratio. The study also compared thyroid tissue and blood T-cell repertoires from more than 5 Graves' hyperthyroidism patients. Following sampling, methimazole starting at 30 mg daily was given to hyperthyroidism patients, and high-dose intravenous methylprednisolone was given to ophthalmopathy patients. The paper describes TCR Vbeta CDR3 sequencing of around 140 peripheral blood samples, made up of under 50 ophthalmopathy patients, over 70 hyperthyroidism patients and 17 progressor patients.

The paper as a whole reports these results and caveats: Blood samples also contained most of the expanded thyroid clonotypes (frequency above 0.001), which suggests that blood repertoires may reflect thyroid immune responses. In validation, the model predicted progression to ophthalmopathy with 55% to 71% sensitivity and 72% to 85% specificity, a median of 6.5 months before onset. A 13 V-J signature model separated ophthalmopathy from stable hyperthyroidism, with 87.88% sensitivity and roughly 84% specificity in cross-validation and 80%/75% in testing. Sample size was not statistically predetermined, and blinding of investigators to group allocation was not performed.

The TCR beta CDR3 regions were amplified from the RNA transcripts. The first round of RT-PCR for the TCR CDR3 was performed with the HTBI primer set and the Qiagen OneStep RT-PCR kit. Libraries were constructed in a second round of multiplex PCR, after which size selection and purification were performed. Sequencing of the libraries was done on an Illumina HiSeq2000 using paired-end 100 bp reads. The original methods were these. SOAPnuke was used to process the raw data, removing reads that contained adapters or uncalled bases, had a mean Phred below 15, or lacked an exact match to the constant primer or identifier. High-quality paired reads were merged with COPE v1.2.5, and unique nucleotide sequences were defined as clonotypes. Clonotypes were aligned to IMGT TRBV, TRBD and TRBJ reference segments using MiTCR v1.1. Analysis was restricted to V-J combinations with a frequency above 0.0001, which covered 99% to 99.2% of repertoires. A TCS score was defined as the ratio between F50 (clonal expansion) and ExV (chaos), using BLOSUM62-based TCRdist between CDR3 peptides within each V-J. Welch's t-statistics and random forest reduced around 510 V-J features to 10 to 15, which were used in a naive Bayes classifier (R e1071). TCRdb trimmed public reads at Q25 via fastp, called clones via MiXCR and kept in-frame beta chains. Rows are unified per CDR3 protein, each entry keeping the most common DNA and genes. TCRdb, rather than the study authors, made the V and J calls. The sample records around 600,000 distinct CDR3 sequences, 15% to 19% of which are singletons. Clones ranked in the top ten supply around 7.5% of the sample.

This clonotype was counted many times. Its antigen target is currently unknown. Per-nucleotide qualities are absent, and no much larger clonotype sits a single base away. The CDR3 starts with the cysteine, ends with the phenylalanine, and has 14 residues. CDR3 DNA only is kept here, 42 bases in frame from base 1. V is shortened by 5 bases, J by 5 bases, and the region joining them spans 13 bases. CDR1 and CDR2 were assigned from the germline V gene as MNHEY and SVGEGT. Graves' hyperthyroidism was defined as stable when no progression to ophthalmopathy occurred over 18 months of follow-up. The hyperthyroidism patients were between 18 and 65 years old and newly diagnosed, with a disease duration of less than 2 months. Exclusion was applied to patients with uncontrolled infections, other autoimmune diseases, pregnancy or lactation. Diagnoses relied on clinical symptoms, serum thyroxine and TRAb, thyroid ultrasound and orbital computed tomography. PBMCs were isolated from 7.5 to 10 ml of fresh peripheral blood by Ficoll-Paque density gradient centrifugation. Total RNA was extracted using Trizol reagent, and RNA quality was assessed on an Agilent 2100 Bioanalyzer.

The rearrangement joined TRBV6-2 or TRBV6-3 to TRBJ2-1; TRBD1 could be the D gene, as 5 bases match. This receptor was identified in a woman aged 25 to 45 with Graves' hyperthyroidism. The sample taken for sequencing was blood. The DNA sequence reads TGTGCCAGCAGTCGTGGGGCGATCGACAATGAGCAGTTCTTC. It encodes CASSRGAIDNEQFF.